This T cell receptor beta chain was sequenced in a study of blood T cell repertoires in COVID-19. Study background: Sites in the United States, Italy and Spain provided acute and convalescent COVID-19 samples. PBMCs, B-cell-depleted T cells, or T cells were the source of the cDNA or gDNA that made up the material.

Under the authors' procedure: Reference gene primer amplification gave estimated nucleated cell counts. Data came from immunoSEQ multiplex PCR; TCRdb stores just in-frame clones and leaves some out. V and J calls and clone size are copied from that table; D and trimming were computed from the DNA. The data show about 220,000 clones, about 84% seen once. This clone has just one count. CDR1 is LNHDA and CDR2 is SQIVND in the germline V gene (reference sequence). The CDR3 totals 15 residues. V dropped 9 bases and J dropped 0; count of bases not matched to a gene: 10. This TCR was sampled from a human donor in a cohort sampled during active COVID-19. Sequenced input: peripheral blood. The chain is built from TRBV19 and TRBJ2-7; 8 bases agree with TRBD1. CDR3: CASQPGTGYSYEQYF. CDR3 bases: TGTGCCAGCCAACCCGGGACAGGCTACTCCTACGAGCAGTACTTC.